Listed below are T cell receptor beta chains from one sample, sequenced in a study of blood T cell repertoires in COVID-19. This table comes from immunoSEQ multiplex PCR, and its TCRdb copy is limited to in-frame clones, with some not included. The sample lists about 270,000 clones; around 90% were seen once. What was sequenced was PBMCs or T cells enriched from blood (not recorded which). These receptors originate from a woman aged 40 to 49 with acute COVID-19. CDR3s include the opening cysteine and the closing phenylalanine or tryptophan. D genes are given only for firm matches. Not all rows give a size; the values are once, few, many and, for expanded clones, a class.

- - TRBJ1-6 TRBV5-1 CASSLGSAGAQSPLHF TGCGCCAGCAGCTTGGGAAGCGCGGGGGCGCAATCACCCCTCCACTTT
- - TRBJ1-1 TRBV2 CASSREGQNTEAFF TGTGCCAGCAGTCGTGAGGGACAGAACACTGAAGCTTTCTTT
- - TRBJ1-5 TRBV6-1 CASSETTYSNQPQHF TGTGCCAGCAGTGAAACCACATATAGCAATCAGCCCCAGCATTTT
- - TRBJ1-2 TRBV5-4 CASSSGGQTKYGYTF TGTGCCAGCAGCTCGGGGGGCCAGACGAAATATGGCTACACCTTC
TRBD2 - TRBJ2-7 TRBV11-2 CASSQEVLAGNYEQYF TGTGCCAGCAGTCAAGAGGTGCTAGCGGGGAACTACGAGCAGTACTTC
TRBD1 - TRBJ1-1 TRBV25-1 CASRFGTGGNTEAFF TGTGCCAGCCGATTCGGGACAGGGGGCAACACTGAAGCTTTCTTT
- - TRBJ2-7 TRBV4-1 CASSRDLQASYEQYF TGCGCCAGCAGCCGGGATCTACAGGCCTCCTACGAGCAGTACTTC
TRBD1 once TRBJ2-2 TRBV24-1 CATRNGDRPVSGELFF TGTGCCACCAGGAATGGGGACAGGCCTGTGTCCGGGGAGCTGTTTTTT
- - TRBJ2-6 TRBV5-6 CASSFYISGANVLTF TGTGCCAGCAGCTTTTACATCTCTGGGGCCAACGTCCTGACTTTC
TRBD1 - TRBJ1-3 TRBV18 CASSRTGTGDTIYF TGTGCCAGCTCACGGACTGGGACAGGGGACACCATATATTTT
- - TRBJ1-4 TRBV4-3 CASSQDAGLNEKLFF TGCGCCAGCAGCCAAGATGCAGGGCTTAATGAAAAACTGTTTTTT
TRBD1 - TRBJ2-1 TRBV2 CASSAWDSLGYNEQFF TGTGCCAGCAGCGCCTGGGACAGCCTTGGCTACAATGAGCAGTTCTTC
- - TRBJ1-6 TRBV3-1/TRBV3-2 CASRDKSNSPLHF TGTGCCAGCAGAGACAAAAGTAATTCACCCCTCCACTTT
- - TRBJ2-3 TRBV3-1/TRBV3-2 CASSRSGLLGTDTQYF TGTGCCAGCAGCCGGTCGGGACTCCTGGGCACAGATACGCAGTATTTT
TRBD2 few TRBJ2-7 TRBV5-6 CASSHRRTSGTYEQYF TGTGCCAGCAGCCATCGTCGGACTAGCGGCACCTACGAGCAGTACTTC
TRBD2 - TRBJ2-1 TRBV3-1/TRBV3-2 CASSQNSGTRDEQFF TGTGCCAGCAGCCAGAACTCCGGGACTAGGGATGAGCAGTTCTTC
- - TRBJ1-2 TRBV28 CATLIRGMDYGYTF TGTGCCACACTGATCCGGGGGATGGACTATGGCTACACCTTC
TRBD2 few TRBJ2-7 TRBV19 CASSPTSGTTYEQYF TGTGCCAGTAGCCCGACTAGCGGGACGACATACGAGCAGTACTTC
- few TRBJ1-6 TRBV4-1 CASSQEVDSSYNSPLHF TGCGCCAGCAGCCAAGAGGTCGACAGCTCCTATAATTCACCCCTCCACTTT
- - TRBJ1-3 TRBV5-1 CASSLDSGNTIYF TGCGCCAGCAGCTTAGACAGTGGAAACACCATATATTTT
TRBD1 - TRBJ2-7 TRBV7-9 CASSSDRGTHEQYF TGTGCCAGCAGCTCCGACAGGGGGACCCACGAGCAGTACTTC
TRBD1 - TRBJ2-3 TRBV5-1 CASSMGQVTDTQYF TGCGCCAGCAGCATGGGACAGGTCACAGATACGCAGTATTTT
TRBD2 - TRBJ2-3 TRBV4-3 CASSHRLAPDTQYF TGCGCCAGCAGCCACCGACTAGCGCCGGATACGCAGTATTTT
TRBD2 few TRBJ2-2 TRBV6-5 CASSPPGLAAGELFF TGTGCCAGCAGTCCGCCGGGACTAGCGGCCGGGGAGCTGTTTTTT
TRBD1 - TRBJ2-2 TRBV2 CASSSDRGYTGELFF TGTGCCAGCAGCTCGGACAGGGGTTACACCGGGGAGCTGTTTTTT
- - TRBJ2-7 TRBV2 CASSQSGVSYEQYF TGTGCCAGCAGCCAATCGGGGGTTTCCTACGAGCAGTACTTC
TRBD1 - TRBJ1-2 TRBV29-1 CSVKGQGPFYGYTF TGCAGCGTAAAAGGACAGGGACCATTCTATGGCTACACCTTC
TRBD1 - TRBJ1-2 TRBV2 CASSSTGESYTF TGTGCCAGCAGTTCGACAGGGGAGAGCTACACCTTC
- - TRBJ2-3 TRBV12-3/TRBV12-4 CASSMGGRGTQYF TGTGCCAGCAGTATGGGGGGGCGGGGTACGCAGTATTTT
TRBD2 - TRBJ2-3 TRBV14 CASSLGLAGSDTQYF TGTGCCAGCAGCCTTGGACTAGCGGGGTCAGATACGCAGTATTTT
- - TRBJ1-6 TRBV6-2/TRBV6-3 CASSPVDPGSPLHF TGTGCCAGCAGTCCGGTCGATCCTGGTTCACCCCTCCACTTT
TRBD1 once TRBJ1-2 TRBV15 CATSRMDRDSYGYTF TGTGCCACCAGCAGGATGGACAGGGACTCCTATGGCTACACCTTC